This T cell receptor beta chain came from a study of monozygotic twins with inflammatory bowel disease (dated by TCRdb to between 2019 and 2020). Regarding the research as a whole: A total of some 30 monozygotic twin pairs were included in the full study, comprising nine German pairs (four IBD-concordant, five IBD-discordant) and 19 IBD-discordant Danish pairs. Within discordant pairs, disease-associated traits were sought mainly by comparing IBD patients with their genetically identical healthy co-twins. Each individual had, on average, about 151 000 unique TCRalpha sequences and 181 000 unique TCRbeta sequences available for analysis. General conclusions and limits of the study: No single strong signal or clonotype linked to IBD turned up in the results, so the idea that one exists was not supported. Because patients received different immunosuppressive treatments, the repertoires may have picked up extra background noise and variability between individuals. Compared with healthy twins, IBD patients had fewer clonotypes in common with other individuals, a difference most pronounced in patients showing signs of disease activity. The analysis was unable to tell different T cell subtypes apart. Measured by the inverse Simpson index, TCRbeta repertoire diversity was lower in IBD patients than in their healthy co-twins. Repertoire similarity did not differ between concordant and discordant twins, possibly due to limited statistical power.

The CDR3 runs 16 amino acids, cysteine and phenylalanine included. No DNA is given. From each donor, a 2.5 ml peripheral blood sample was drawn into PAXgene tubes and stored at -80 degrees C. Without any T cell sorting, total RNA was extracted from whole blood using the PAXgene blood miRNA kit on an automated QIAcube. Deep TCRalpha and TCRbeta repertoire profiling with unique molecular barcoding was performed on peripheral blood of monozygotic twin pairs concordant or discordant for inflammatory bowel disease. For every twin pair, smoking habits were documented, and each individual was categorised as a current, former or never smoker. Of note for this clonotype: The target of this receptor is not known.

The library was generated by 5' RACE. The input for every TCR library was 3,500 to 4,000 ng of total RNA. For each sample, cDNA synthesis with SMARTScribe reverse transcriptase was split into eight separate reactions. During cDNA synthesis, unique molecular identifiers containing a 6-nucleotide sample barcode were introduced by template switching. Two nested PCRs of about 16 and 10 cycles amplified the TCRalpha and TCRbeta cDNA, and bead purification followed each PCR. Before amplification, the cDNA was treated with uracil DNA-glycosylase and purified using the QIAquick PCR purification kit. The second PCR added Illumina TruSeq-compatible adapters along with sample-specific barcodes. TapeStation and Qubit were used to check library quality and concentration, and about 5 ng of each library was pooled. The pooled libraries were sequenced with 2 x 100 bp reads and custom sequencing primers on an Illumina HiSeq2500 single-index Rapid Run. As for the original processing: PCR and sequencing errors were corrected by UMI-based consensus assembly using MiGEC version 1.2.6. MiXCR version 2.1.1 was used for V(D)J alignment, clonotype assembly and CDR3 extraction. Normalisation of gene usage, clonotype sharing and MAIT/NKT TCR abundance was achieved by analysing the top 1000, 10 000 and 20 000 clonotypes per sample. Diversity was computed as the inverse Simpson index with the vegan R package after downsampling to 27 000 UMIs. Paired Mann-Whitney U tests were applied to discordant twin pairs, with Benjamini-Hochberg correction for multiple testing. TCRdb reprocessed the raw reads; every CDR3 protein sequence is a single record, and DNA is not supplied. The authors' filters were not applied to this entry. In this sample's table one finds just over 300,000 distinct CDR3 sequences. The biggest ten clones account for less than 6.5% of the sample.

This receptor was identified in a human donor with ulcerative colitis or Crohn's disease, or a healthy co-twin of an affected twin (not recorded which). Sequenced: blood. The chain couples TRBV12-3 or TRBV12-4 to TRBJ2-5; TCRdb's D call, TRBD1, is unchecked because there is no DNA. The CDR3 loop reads CASSQKMLRGEETQYF.